The 10 T cell receptor beta chains presented below share a single source sample, sequenced in a study of identical twins. One entry per CDR3 protein, called by TCRdb with MiXCR from the 5' RACE reads. This table has roughly 720,000 distinct CDR3 sequences, around a sixth appearing once. The sample was also reused in another study, on T cells expressing NK-cell markers.

What was sequenced was PBMCs. These TCRs come from a woman aged 18-29 years in good health.

This clonotype has more than one count but fewer than ten. The rearrangement joins TRBV5-5 to TRBJ1-3, with a weak D call TRBD1 (6 bases). The CDR3 consists of 15 residues. Germline CDR1 is SGHKS and CDR2 is YYEKEE (reference sequence). Trimming took off 2 bases at V and 2 bases at J, with 11 bases between the two ends. DNA of the CDR3: TGTGCCAGCAGCTTCACAGGGCTGACTGGAAACACCATATATTTT. Protein sequence: CASSFTGLTGNTIYF.

The chain carries TRBV18 and TRBJ2-3, with D possibly called TRBD1 or TRBD2 (5 bases each). The CDR3 sequence is 15 residues long. V lost 6 bases to trimming and J lost 2 bases, with 15 bases between them. The V gene's germline CDR1 is KGHSH and CDR2 LQKENI. Written as DNA, the CDR3 is TGTGCCAGCTCGCCCCCTGGGGGTATCACAGATACGCAGTATTTT. Translating gives CASSPPGGITDTQYF.

This chain links TRBV5-6 with TRBJ2-7; D may correspond to TRBD1 or TRBD2 (5 bases each). The CDR3 length is 13 residues. The V gene's germline CDR1 is SGHDT and CDR2 YYEEEE. V was pared by 3 bases and J by 6 bases, with 13 bases between. The CDR3 reads CASSSVGVGEQYF. In nucleotides, the CDR3 is TGTGCCAGCAGCTCGGTGGGGGTCGGCGAGCAGTACTTC.

The V call is TRBV14, the J call TRBJ2-5; D ambiguous. The V end was cut by 4 bases, the J end by 3 bases, with 12 bases between. This CDR3 contains 14 residues. The V gene's germline CDR1 is SGHDN and CDR2 FVKESK. The CDR3 DNA is TGTGCCAGCAGCCGGCCCCGGGCCGAAGAGACCCAGTACTTC. It yields the protein CASSRPRAEETQYF.

V gene TRBV7-2 combines with J gene TRBJ2-7; D uncertain. Trimming left V 0 bases short and J 1 base short, with 10 bases between. The CDR3 length is 15 residues. Germline CDR1 SGHTA, CDR2 FQGNSA. In DNA, the CDR3 is TGTGCCAGCAGCTTAGCAGGGATTGGGTCCTACGAGCAGTACTTC. Translation: CASSLAGIGSYEQYF.

This clonotype has more than one count but fewer than ten. This chain's CDR3 is CASRATGAYEQYF. CDR3 coding DNA: TGTGCCAGCAGAGCGACAGGAGCCTACGAGCAGTACTTC. This chain joins TRBV12-3 or TRBV12-4 and TRBJ2-7; the D gene is possibly TRBD1 (6 bases). The CDR3 sequence is 13 residues long. V was pared by 6 bases and J by 2 bases, with 11 bases between.

This clonotype has only a few counts. The chain combines TRBV3-1 with TRBJ1-1; D call uncertain. V gave up 4 bases and J gave up 2 bases, with 14 bases separating them. Germline lookup yields CDR1 LGHDT and CDR2 YNNKEL (reference sequence). The CDR3 is made up of 15 amino acids. The CDR3 DNA sequence: TGTGCCAGCAGCCGCGAGCTGCCCAGAAACACTGAAGCTTTCTTT. This sequence encodes CASSRELPRNTEAFF.

This clonotype was counted between two and nine times. CDR3: CASSFGRLASTDTQYF. Written as DNA, the CDR3 is TGTGCCAGCAGTTTCGGGCGACTAGCGAGCACAGATACGCAGTATTTT. The V call is TRBV6-5, the J call TRBJ2-3, with 8 bases matching TRBD2. V gave up 4 bases and J gave up 0 bases; unmatched junction bases: 6. CDR3 length: 16 amino acids. Germline V gene data show CDR1 as MNHEY and CDR2 as SVGAGI.

This clonotype was detected only a few times. This rearrangement joins TRBV7-2 to TRBJ1-3, with D perhaps matching TRBD1 (5 bases). The CDR3 consists of 16 residues. The germline V gene encodes CDR1 SGHTA and CDR2 FQGNSA. The ends were cut back, 1 base at V and 3 bases at J, with 13 bases in the middle. CDR3: CASSLDGGGFGNTIYF. As DNA, the CDR3 is TGTGCCAGCAGCTTAGACGGGGGTGGGTTTGGAAACACCATATATTTT.

This clonotype was counted only a few times. The chain carries TRBV12-3 or TRBV12-4 and TRBJ1-2; D not resolved. This CDR3 has 14 amino acids. Trimming left V 1 base short and J 4 bases short, with 10 bases between. The CDR3 nucleotides read TGTGCCAGCAGTTTAGGGGTGGGCCGCTATGGCTACACCTTC. Protein product: CASSLGVGRYGYTF.